This T cell receptor (beta chain) was sequenced for a study of blood T cells in healthy people across ages. Together with a sample-barcoded 5' primer, a J-beta primer mix was included in a second PCR lasting about 6 to 12 cycles. The study obtained at least 2.5 million CDR3-containing paired-end reads from every sample. TCRdb reprocessed the 5' RACE reads via MiXCR and lists one record per CDR3 protein. The repertoire holds roughly 800,000 distinct CDR3 sequences, with roughly 50% as singletons. This CDR3 has 15 residues. Germline CDR1 and CDR2: MNHNS and SASEGT. Material for sequencing was blood. This rearrangement joins TRBV6-1 to TRBJ2-4; 9 nucleotides align to TRBD1. The DNA matches TRBJ2-7 better at its end, which makes the J call doubtful. The receptor was isolated from a man aged 25-45 years in good health. The CDR3, as DNA: TGTGCCAGCAGTGAAGGGGACAGGGTGAACTACGAGCAGTACTTC. Amino acid sequence: CASSEGDRVNYEQYF.